The 27 T cell receptor beta chains below all came from one sample that was sequenced in a study of vaccination and CD4 T cells after COVID-19. The antigens for these receptors are not known. Treatment reported: approximately 10-day PBMC culture with coronavirus spike peptide pools or control peptides (ViraFEST assay). Those CD4+ T cells from the unexposed donor predate the COVID-19 pandemic (2011-2018). The study sequenced cultured CD4+ T cell DNA using the Oncomine TCR Beta short-read assay. It was cultured CD4+ T cells from which genomic DNA was extracted. Each CDR3 protein gets one entry after TCRdb re-called the PCR reads with MiXCR. The sample yields some 10,000 distinct CDR3 sequences, roughly a third seen once. Input material: CD4+ T cells from blood, cultured in vitro. All receptors come from a human donor in good health.

The chain has TRBV28 and TRBJ2-7; D uncertain. The CDR3 runs 13 residues. The V gene's germline CDR1 is MDHEN and CDR2 SYDVKM. V was shortened by 4 bases and J by 6 bases, with 13 bases between the two germline ends. CDR3 nucleotide sequence: TGTGCCAGCAGTTCCCCGAACAATCGCGAGCAGTACTTC. As protein: CASSSPNNREQYF.

This clonotype was detected only a few times. V gene TRBV2 combines with J gene TRBJ1-2; TRBD1 matches at 8 bases. V gave up 3 bases and J gave up 2 bases; unmatched junction bases: 5. Germline-derived CDR1 and CDR2 are SNHLY and FYNNEI. CDR3 length: 15 amino acids. This CDR3 is CASSDRTGINYGYTF. Written as DNA, the CDR3 is TGTGCCAGCAGTGACCGGACAGGGATAAACTATGGCTACACCTTC.

The chain combines TRBV7-8 with TRBJ1-1, with a weak D call TRBD1 (6 bases). Per germline, CDR1 SGHVS and CDR2 FQNEAQ. Trimming pared 4 bases from V and 3 bases from J, leaving 12 bases between. CDR3 length: 14 amino acids. CDR3 protein: CASSSRGGDTEAFF. The CDR3, as DNA: TGTGCCAGCAGCTCCAGGGGTGGGGACACTGAAGCTTTCTTT.

By sample fraction, this clonotype is medium-sized. The gene calls are TRBV6-1 and TRBJ1-5, with a possible D match to TRBD1 (6 bases). V gave up 8 bases and J gave up 7 bases, with 18 bases separating them. CDR1 is MNHNS and CDR2 is SASEGT in the germline V gene. The CDR3 consists of 14 residues. This CDR3 reads CASASESGAQPQHF. Written as DNA, the CDR3 is TGTGCCAGCGCAAGTGAATCAGGGGCCCAGCCCCAGCATTTT.

The sample holds a few counts of this clonotype. The chain employs TRBV6-1 and TRBJ2-7; D ambiguous. The germline V and J ends were trimmed by 5 bases and 0 bases, with 11 bases remaining between them. Per the germline V gene, CDR1 is MNHNS and CDR2 is SASEGT. This CDR3 comprises 14 residues. The CDR3 bases are TGTGCCAGCAGTATCACACCTAGCTCCTACGAGCAGTACTTC. Translating gives CASSITPSSYEQYF.

The table lists this clonotype with a few counts. This chain links TRBV19 with TRBJ2-3; 9 bases line up with TRBD1. With 8 bases clipped from V and 6 bases from J, the junction kept 6 bases outside the gene matches. CDR3 size: 13 residues. Germline V CDR1 and CDR2: LNHDA, SQIVND (reference sequence). As DNA, the CDR3 is TGTGCCAGTGGGGACAGGGACTGGGATACGCAGTATTTT. It specifies CASGDRDWDTQYF. Full variable domain (outside the CDR3, taken from reference TRBV19 and TRBJ2-3): DGGITQSPKYLFRKEGQNVTLSCEQNLNHDAMYWYRQDPGQGLRLIYYSQIVNDFQKGDIAEGYSVSREKKESFPLTVTSAQKNPTAFYLCASGDRDWDTQYFGPGTRLTVL.

A few counts support this clonotype. This chain joins TRBV6-5 and TRBJ2-5; D gene ambiguous. This CDR3 comprises 16 residues. Germline V lookup: CDR1 MNHEY, CDR2 SVGAGI. V lost 3 bases to trimming and J lost 4 bases, with 18 bases between them. This CDR3 is CASSYAWVGLGETQYF. In nucleotides, the CDR3 is TGTGCCAGCAGTTATGCTTGGGTCGGCCTCGGAGAGACCCAGTACTTC.

The rearrangement joins TRBV27 to TRBJ2-1, with 11 bases that match TRBD1. Germline lookup yields CDR1 MNHEY and CDR2 SMNVEV (reference sequence). The CDR3 is 15 amino acids. V trimming: 10 bases; J trimming: 8 bases; junction bases outside the gene matches: 13. The CDR3, as DNA: TGTGCCACCCAATGGGGGACAGGGGGAGTCGATGAGCAGTTCTTC. It yields the protein CATQWGTGGVDEQFF.

This clonotype showed up just a few times. V gene TRBV10-3 combines with J gene TRBJ1-1; TRBD1 might be the D (5 bases). The V and J ends lost 6 bases and 2 bases respectively, with 10 bases between them. Germline-derived CDR1 and CDR2 are ENHRY and SYGVKD. The CDR3 is made up of 13 amino acids. In DNA form, the CDR3 reads TGTGCCATCAGAGGGGCCGTTAACACTGAAGCTTTCTTT. This codes for CAIRGAVNTEAFF.

V gene TRBV9 combines with J gene TRBJ1-1; D unresolved. Between the trimmed V and J ends, which lost 0 bases and 0 bases, there was a span of 9 bases. The CDR3 runs to 15 residues. Germline V gene data show CDR1 as SGDLS and CDR2 as YYNGEE. CDR3 loop: CASSVEAFMNTEAFF. CDR3 sequence (DNA): TGTGCCAGCAGCGTAGAGGCGTTTATGAACACTGAAGCTTTCTTT.

This clonotype was observed a few times. The rearrangement joins TRBV20-1 to TRBJ1-5; D gene unclear. In germline, CDR1 is DFQATT, CDR2 SNEGSKA (reference sequence). This CDR3 has 14 residues. V was clipped by 1 base and J by 0 bases, with 7 bases between them. The CDR3 DNA follows: TGCAGTGCTAGAGTTGGGGATAGCAATCAGCCCCAGCATTTT. This gives the protein CSARVGDSNQPQHF.

The rearrangement joins TRBV25-1 to TRBJ1-1, with TRBD1 as a possible D gene (6 bases). Trimming pared 3 bases from V and 7 bases from J, leaving 15 bases between. The V gene's germline CDR1 is MGHDK and CDR2 SYGVNS. The CDR3 loop spans 14 amino acids. This chain's CDR3 is CASSDYGGWGEAFF. DNA for the CDR3: TGTGCCAGCAGTGACTACGGGGGCTGGGGTGAAGCTTTCTTT. Full variable domain (remainder filled in from reference TRBV25-1 and TRBJ1-1): EADIYQTPRYLVIGTGKKITLECSQTMGHDKMYWYQQDPGMELHLIHYSYGVNSTEKGDLSSESTVSRIRTEHFPLTLESARPSHTSQYLCASSDYGGWGEAFFGQGTRLTVV.

The chain recombines TRBV5-4 with TRBJ2-5; D tentatively reads TRBD1 or TRBD2 (5 bases each). Per the germline V gene, CDR1 is SGHNT and CDR2 is YYREEE (reference sequence). Trimming pared 2 bases from V and 4 bases from J, leaving 9 bases between. CDR3 length: 13 residues. The CDR3 region is CASSLTGGETQYF. Here the CDR3 DNA reads TGTGCCAGCAGCTTAACAGGAGGAGAGACCCAGTACTTC.

CDR3 DNA sequence: TGTGCCTGGACTGGAGACTGGGATAACTATGGCTACACCTTC. Translating gives CAWTGDWDNYGYTF. The chain links TRBV30 to TRBJ1-2, with D hard to call. The CDR3 contains 14 residues. Trimming took off 4 bases at V and 1 base at J, with 13 bases between the two ends. Germline lookup yields CDR1 GTSNPN and CDR2 SVGIG (reference sequence).

This clonotype was recorded a few times. V gene TRBV5-4 combines with J gene TRBJ2-7; 8 nucleotides agree with TRBD2. The CDR3 totals 13 residues. V shed 3 bases and J 3 bases; nucleotides not matched to a gene: 2. Germline V gene sequence: CDR1 SGHNT, CDR2 YYREEE (reference sequence). In DNA form, the CDR3 reads TGTGCCAGCAGCTCCGCGGGGGGCTACGAGCAGTACTTC. Translating it yields CASSSAGGYEQYF.

The rearrangement links TRBV20-1 to TRBJ2-1; D ambiguous. The CDR3 extends over 13 amino acids. Trimming shortened V by 0 bases and J by 10 bases, and 13 bases separated the two germline ends. Germline V lookup: CDR1 DFQATT, CDR2 SNEGSKA (reference sequence). The CDR3 sequence: CSARDARFKEQFF. The CDR3 DNA reads as TGCAGTGCTAGAGATGCCCGGTTTAAGGAGCAGTTCTTC.

DNA of the CDR3: TGCAGCGTTGAAGGCGGGTTTTCCTACGAGCAGTACTTC. Its translation: CSVEGGFSYEQYF. This chain connects TRBV29-1 to TRBJ2-7; perhaps TRBD2 as D (5 bases). The germline gives CDR1 SQVTM, CDR2 ANQGSEA. The V gene lost 1 base and the J gene lost 1 base, with 8 bases spanning the gap. The CDR3 loop spans 13 amino acids.

This clonotype has more than one count but fewer than ten. The chain employs TRBV19 and TRBJ2-3, with 7 bases matching TRBD2. The germline CDR1 and CDR2 sequences are LNHDA and SQIVND (reference sequence). The V segment lost 10 bases and the J segment 3 bases; nucleotides outside the gene matches: 13. This CDR3 is 15 amino acids long. The CDR3 coding sequence is TGTGCCACCCTGGAGGGTAGCGGGCCGACAGATACGCAGTATTTT. Protein: CATLEGSGPTDTQYF.

The chain is built from TRBV18 and TRBJ1-2; TRBD1 is a possible D gene (5 bases). This CDR3 contains 15 residues. Germline V gene sequence: CDR1 KGHSH, CDR2 LQKENI. V lost 0 bases and J 0 bases, leaving 8 bases between the germline ends. The CDR3 sequence is CASSPPWGPNYGYTF. The CDR3, as DNA: TGTGCCAGCTCACCACCTTGGGGCCCTAACTATGGCTACACCTTC.

The chain combines TRBV7-2 with TRBJ1-5; 8 bases are a match to TRBD1. J lost 6 bases, V lost 5 bases, and 3 bases had no gene match. Germline loops: CDR1 SGHTA, CDR2 FQGNSA. CDR3 size: 13 residues. The CDR3 DNA sequence: TGTGCCAGCAGCCAGGACAGGGTTCAGCCCCAGCATTTT. Translating it yields CASSQDRVQPQHF.

V is TRBV28 and J is TRBJ2-5; TRBD1 aligns across 7 bases. This CDR3 comprises 15 residues. The J segment lost 3 bases and the V segment lost 3 bases, leaving 7 bases of the junction unmatched. CDR1 and CDR2 (germline): MDHEN, SYDVKM. The CDR3 sequence is CASSFDGDREETQYF. DNA for the CDR3: TGTGCCAGCAGTTTTGATGGGGACAGAGAAGAGACCCAGTACTTC.

This clonotype was observed a single time. This rearrangement joins TRBV9 to TRBJ2-3; TRBD2 aligns across 9 bases. The CDR3 totals 15 residues. Germline V gives CDR1 SGDLS, CDR2 YYNGEE. Trimming cost V 6 bases and J 8 bases; bases outside gene matches: 13. The CDR3 sequence is CASKGLAGPPATQYF. For the CDR3, the DNA is TGTGCCAGCAAGGGTCTAGCGGGGCCGCCGGCTACGCAGTATTTT.

This clonotype came up a few times. The gene calls are TRBV7-8 and TRBJ2-7, with 9 bases lining up with TRBD2. CDR1 and CDR2 from the germline V gene are SGHVS and FQNEAQ. The CDR3 contains 13 residues. The trim removed 8 bases at V and 2 bases at J, leaving 4 bases unmatched. CDR3 sequence reads: CASGGLATYEQYF. The CDR3 DNA reads as TGTGCCAGCGGGGGACTAGCAACCTACGAGCAGTACTTC. Looking up the rest from reference TRBV7-8 and TRBJ2-7 gives the full variable domain: GAGVSQSPRYKVAKRGQDVALRCDPISGHVSLFWYQQALGQGPEFLTYFQNEAQLDKSGLPSDRFFAERPEGSVSTLKIQRTQQEDSAVYLCASGGLATYEQYFGPGTRLTVT.

This chain joins TRBV4-3 and TRBJ2-3, with 7 bases lining up with TRBD2. CDR1 LGHNA and CDR2 YSLEER come from the germline V gene. This CDR3 is built from 20 residues. The V gene end was trimmed by 2 bases and the J gene end by 3 bases; junction bases not matched to a gene: 20. CDR3 sequence reads: CASSQQGAGAGLQGTDTQYF. The CDR3 bases are TGCGCCAGCAGCCAACAAGGGGCTGGAGCGGGGCTACAAGGGACAGATACGCAGTATTTT.

This clonotype occurred a few times. V gene TRBV5-8 combines with J gene TRBJ1-5, with TRBD1 identical over 7 bases. Per the germline V gene, CDR1 is SGHTS and CDR2 is YDEGEE. The CDR3 spans 16 residues. Trimming took 2 bases from V and 0 from J; bases not matched to a gene: 5. The CDR3 protein is CASSLGTDYSNQPQHF. CDR3 DNA: TGTGCCAGCAGCTTAGGGACAGATTATAGCAATCAGCCCCAGCATTTT.

V usage is TRBV5-4 and J usage is TRBJ2-3; the match to TRBD2 covers 7 bases. In germline, CDR1 is SGHNT, CDR2 YYREEE (reference sequence). J lost 4 bases, V lost 0 bases, and 14 bases had no gene match. The CDR3 totals 18 residues. For the CDR3, the DNA is TGTGCCAGCAGCTTGGGGGGGGGATCCCCCCTCCCCTCAGATACGCAGTATTTT. This encodes CASSLGGGSPLPSDTQYF.

The V gene is TRBV4-3, the J gene TRBJ2-2; 8 nucleotides agree with TRBD1. The germline V gene has CDR1 LGHNA and CDR2 YSLEER. The CDR3 loop spans 17 amino acids. With 0 bases clipped from V and 6 bases from J, the junction kept 9 bases outside the gene matches. CDR3 coding DNA: TGCGCCAGCAGCCAAGAAGTGGACAGGGTAGGGTCCGGGGAGCTGTTTTTT. Protein sequence: CASSQEVDRVGSGELFF.